This is a list of T cell receptor beta chains from one sample in a study of a mutant IDH1 vaccine in newly diagnosed glioma. The data were produced by immunoSEQ multiplex PCR, yet TCRdb's version contains in-frame clones alone and is incomplete. Of 50,000 or so clones in the sample, roughly 91% were seen once. These receptors are not linked to any known antigen. This material consisted of PBMCs, taken from a glioma patient whose treatment included an IDH1 peptide vaccine. These receptors all stem from a man in his fifties or sixties with glioma. CDR3s leave out the opening cysteine and the closing phenylalanine or tryptophan.

j_call v_call cdr3_aa
TRBJ2-6 TRBV9 ASKGEWGQGLSGANVLT
TRBJ2-1 TRBV5-1 ASSYRDGLWDEQF
TRBJ2-2 TRBV9 ASSVEHRSGYRELF
TRBJ2-7 TRBV27 ASSFGPRREQY
TRBJ1-5 TRBV7-8 ASSSSNNQPQH
TRBJ2-3 TRBV7-2 ASSLSGGRTDTQY
TRBJ2-2 TRBV29-1 SVERGSNTGELF
TRBJ2-7 TRBV2 ASSDSTSGGEQY
TRBJ2-7 TRBV5-5 ASSQGQSAYEQY
TRBJ1-3 TRBV5-1 ASRRSEIGNTIY
TRBJ2-7 TRBV27 ASSRDPERFEQY
TRBJ1-5 TRBV19 ATRRSEVVNQPQH
TRBJ1-2 TRBV4-3 ASSQRGVGGYT
TRBJ2-6 TRBV15 ATSSTRASGANVLT
TRBJ2-3 TRBV30 AWSPGLTSTDTQY
TRBJ1-5 TRBV5-1 ASSLDWGNQPQH
TRBJ2-1 TRBV7-8 ASSFPGGTGRSNEQF
TRBJ2-3 TRBV9 ASSLGGDRTDTQY
TRBJ1-2 TRBV4-1 ASSQDPRQGNYGYT
TRBJ1-5 TRBV28 ASSPPGSNQPQH
TRBJ2-3 TRBV9 ASSVKRTGGDTDTQY
TRBJ2-3 TRBV7-2 ASSFAGLRSDTQY
TRBJ2-3 TRBV29-1 SACRDSCSTDTQY
TRBJ2-6 TRBV9 ASSSSPGQSSTGANVLT
TRBJ2-7 TRBV28 ASSPTGASSYEQY
TRBJ1-1 TRBV5-4 ASSPGREGANTEAF
TRBJ2-7 TRBV30 AWRRGQGARRLEYEQY
TRBJ2-2 TRBV2 ASRPPGGDTGELF
TRBJ1-4 TRBV6-1 ASSEVGGDEKLF
TRBJ2-3 TRBV28 ASSSQGQGPDTQY
TRBJ1-1 TRBV9 ASSVDRGKNTEAF
TRBJ2-7 TRBV30 AWKLAGYEQY
TRBJ2-3 TRBV10-3 ATNSGLASTDTQY
TRBJ1-4 TRBV29-1 SIFVSESWGEKLF
TRBJ2-5 TRBV7-6 ASSSSGATQY
TRBJ2-5 TRBV10-3 AISGGGIIGTQY
TRBJ1-6 TRBV18 ASSRDRANSPLH
TRBJ2-1 TRBV7-9 ASSPGTSPRTRNEQF
TRBJ2-7 TRBV30 AWDSGTGVYEQY
TRBJ2-5 TRBV6-4 ASSVNSQETQY
TRBJ1-1 TRBV13 ASSLGFRTRSEAF
TRBJ1-1 TRBV6-5 ASSYFPHSGTEAF
TRBJ1-5 TRBV9 ASSQTGNNQPQH
TRBJ2-1 TRBV5-1 ASSLGPSGGGYNEQF